This TCR beta chain was recovered during a study of neurological immune-mediated disorders (dated by TCRdb to the late 2010s). Broadly, across the study: Peripheral blood TCR-beta repertoires from HTLV-I-associated myelopathy (HAM/TSP) patients, multiple sclerosis patients and healthy controls were compared by UMI-based sequencing. The cohort was made up of about 66 subjects, consisting of about 15 HAM/TSP patients, roughly 35 multiple sclerosis patients and 20 healthy controls. The roughly 110 TCR-beta libraries included longitudinal samples, technical triplicates and paired sorted CD4+ and CD8+ T-cell subsets alongside PBMC samples. Results and caveats for the whole study, not just this receptor: TCR clonal expansion was highest in HAM/TSP patients and lowest in MS patients, with MS patients falling below even healthy controls. Across subjects, expanded clones never shared an identical CDR3 amino acid sequence, which suggests that the TCR-beta repertoires in every group were private.

To synthesize cDNA, template-switch 5'RACE was performed with a primer carrying a 10-nucleotide random unique molecular identifier so that each TCR transcript was tagged. Every sequencing run covered 15-18 subjects and yielded more than 180 million TCR-beta sequences. The RNeasy kit was used for extraction of total RNA. The KAPA Real-time Library Amplification kit was used to amplify TCR-beta VDJ regions with primers for the TCR constant region and the 5'RACE anchor. Sample indexes and Illumina adaptors were added in a first PCR, after which library yield was increased in a second PCR. The roughly 650 bp TCR product was size-selected on a 2% E-gel SizeSelection system after Ampure bead purification. Library quality was checked on a Bioanalyzer, concentration was measured with Qubit, and libraries were quantified with the Kapa Library Quantification kit before pooling. An Illumina HiSeq 2500 was used to sequence the libraries paired-end at 2 x 150 bp. To increase sequence diversity, roughly 23-30% phiX was spiked into each library pool. In the authors' own workflow: Quality-filtered reads were processed with the UMI-based MiGEC pipeline, and over 85% of raw TCR sequences were removed by the MiGEC pipeline during error correction. VDJ genes were aligned to IMGT germline references, and clonotypes were defined by unique CDR3 amino acid sequence plus V-J genes. Clonal expansion, Shannon diversity and CDR3 relatedness were evaluated with VDJtools (CalcPairwiseDistances, ClusterSamples), while phylogenetic trees were built in CLCbio workbench. Clones with at least 8 unique UMIs were defined as expanded, with this threshold being based on coefficient-of-variation modelling across technical triplicates. TCRdb itself trimmed the public reads at Q25 with fastp, ran MiXCR and retained productive beta chains. Records with the same CDR3 protein are collapsed into one entry carrying the most frequent genes and DNA. TCRdb, not the authors, supplied the V and J calls. In this sample the table shows about 50,000 distinct CDR3 sequences, around 16% of which occur a single time. The ten largest clones take up roughly 4% of the sample.

Blood bank volunteers in Maryland, USA served as the healthy controls. For unsorted PBMC libraries, 2 million PBMCs were used after storage in RNAlater at -80 degrees C until RNA extraction. Peripheral blood was subjected to Ficoll-Hypaque density gradient centrifugation to isolate PBMCs, which were then cryopreserved in liquid nitrogen. Ten or more counts support this clonotype. Its cognate antigen has yet to be identified. One base away there is no much larger clone; base qualities are not given. The specimen was PBMCs. This clonotype originated in a man aged 60-69 years in good health.

The DNA sequence is as follows: TGCAGTGCTGACAGCGGGAGGGCGGAGGAGACCCAGTACTTC. The encoded protein is CSADSGRAEETQYF. The V and J segments used are TRBV20-1 and TRBJ2-5; TRBD2 lines up with 10 middle nucleotides. The CDR3, from cysteine to phenylalanine, totals 14 residues. CDR3 DNA only is kept here, 42 bases in frame from base 1. CDR1 DFQATT and CDR2 SNEGSKA were looked up in the germline V gene (reference sequence). Compared with germline, V lacks 5 bases and J lacks 5 bases; bases without a gene match: 8.